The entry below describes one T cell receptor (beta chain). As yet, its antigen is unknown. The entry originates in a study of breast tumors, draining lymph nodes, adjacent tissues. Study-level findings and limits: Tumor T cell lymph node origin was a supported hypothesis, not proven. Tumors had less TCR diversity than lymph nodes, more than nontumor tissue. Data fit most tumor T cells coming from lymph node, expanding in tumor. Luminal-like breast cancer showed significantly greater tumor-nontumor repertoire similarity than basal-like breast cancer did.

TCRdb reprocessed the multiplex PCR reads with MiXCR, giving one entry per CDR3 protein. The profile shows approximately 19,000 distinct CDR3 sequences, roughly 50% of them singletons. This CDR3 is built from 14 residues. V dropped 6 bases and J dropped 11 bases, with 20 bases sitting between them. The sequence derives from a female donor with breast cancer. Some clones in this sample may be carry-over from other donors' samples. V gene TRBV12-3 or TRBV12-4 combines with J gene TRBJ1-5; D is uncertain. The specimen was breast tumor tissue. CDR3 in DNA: TGTGCCAGCAGCCCCCGTGACGGGAAAGAGACCCAGCATTTT. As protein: CASSPRDGKETQHF.